This is a list of T cell receptor beta chains from one sample in a study of long-term antiretroviral therapy in people with HIV. Using immunoSEQ multiplex PCR, the repertoire was profiled, and TCRdb retains in-frame clones only, with some absent. Here the sample spans around 29,000 clones, approximately 95% being singletons. Sequenced here: unsorted PBMCs, sampled 5.3 years after starting antiretroviral therapy. The receptor set was obtained from a man aged 25-40 years with HIV. Both conserved end residues are part of each CDR3. D genes are given only for firm matches. Rows may omit the clone size; those that give it use once, few, many or a size class.

V gene	clone size	J gene	D gene	CDR3 length	CDR3 protein	CDR3 DNA
TRBV15	NA	TRBJ2-3	NA	12	CATSSLTDTQYF	TGTGCCACCAGCAGCCTCACAGATACGCAGTATTTT
TRBV27	NA	TRBJ2-3	TRBD2	17	CASSSPSGGLMTDTQYF	TGTGCCAGCTCAAGCCCTAGCGGGGGTTTAATGACAGATACGCAGTATTTT
TRBV20-1	NA	TRBJ1-1	NA	11	CSARDLTEAFF	TGCAGTGCTAGAGATCTTACCGAAGCTTTCTTT
TRBV6-6	once	TRBJ1-2	NA	11	CASSRQGGYTF	TGTGCCAGCAGTCGGCAGGGGGGCTACACCTTC
TRBV2	NA	TRBJ1-5	TRBD1	20	CASSGGAGTGGLRSNQPQHF	TGTGCCAGCAGTGGGGGGGCCGGGACAGGGGGCCTTAGAAGCAATCAGCCCCAGCATTTT
TRBV30	NA	TRBJ2-7	NA	13	CAWSQGRADEQYF	TGTGCCTGGAGCCAGGGACGCGCAGACGAGCAGTACTTC
TRBV13	NA	TRBJ2-1	TRBD2	15	CASSLVPAGNNEQFF	TGTGCCAGCAGCTTAGTTCCAGCGGGAAACAATGAGCAGTTCTTC
TRBV19	NA	TRBJ1-1	NA	15	CASTPGHPTGSEAFF	TGTGCCAGTACCCCGGGACACCCTACCGGATCTGAAGCTTTCTTT
TRBV6-1	once	TRBJ1-1	NA	16	CASSEEIRGWDTEAFF	TGTGCCAGCAGTGAAGAAATCAGGGGCTGGGACACTGAAGCTTTCTTT
TRBV2	NA	TRBJ2-1	TRBD2	14	CASSGRGRDNEQFF	TGTGCCAGCAGTGGGCGGGGGAGAGACAATGAGCAGTTCTTC
TRBV9	NA	TRBJ2-2	NA	14	CASSVQANTGELFF	TGTGCCAGCAGCGTACAGGCTAACACCGGGGAGCTGTTTTTT
TRBV4-1	NA	TRBJ1-2	NA	15	CASSRGGNNRYGYTF	TGCGCCAGCAGCCGGGGAGGGAATAACAGATATGGCTACACCTTC
TRBV7-6	once	TRBJ2-2	NA	16	CASSLSARGEAGELFF	TGTGCCAGCAGCTTATCGGCCCGGGGTGAGGCCGGGGAGCTGTTTTTT
TRBV7-9	NA	TRBJ1-2	NA	15	CASSLSGLANYGYTF	TGTGCCAGCAGCTTATCGGGGCTAGCTAACTATGGCTACACCTTC
TRBV6-1	NA	TRBJ2-3	NA	14	CASSGGGLPDTQYF	TGTGCCAGCAGTGGGGGGGGGCTCCCAGATACGCAGTATTTT
TRBV18	NA	TRBJ2-7	NA	16	CASSPIPGTESYEQYF	TGTGCCAGCTCACCAATTCCCGGGACCGAATCCTACGAGCAGTACTTC
TRBV5-6	NA	TRBJ1-1	NA	14	CASSFGYGGTEAFF	TGTGCCAGCAGCTTCGGGTATGGGGGAACTGAAGCTTTCTTT